This TCR beta chain originates from a study of T-cell memory formation after mild COVID-19. Study-wide results and limits: Nothing showed for sure that second-wave clones peaking on day 37 were SARS-CoV-2 specific.

The CDR3 is 13 residues long. CDR1 MNHEY and CDR2 SVGEGT come from the germline V gene. Trimming pared 4 bases from V and 0 bases from J, leaving 3 bases between. Only a few counts were recorded for this clonotype. Antigen: not known. The TCR alpha and TCR beta cDNA libraries, bearing sample barcodes and UMIs, were generated by 5'RACE using constant-segment primers. TCRdb re-analysed the 5' RACE reads in MiXCR, keeping a single row per CDR3 protein. Found here are hundreds of thousands of distinct CDR3 sequences, roughly 15% of them singletons; the top ten hold around 23%. The sample was PBMCs or a T cell subset sorted from them (not recorded which). This chain joins TRBV6-2 or TRBV6-3 and TRBJ2-2; D call uncertain. This TCR came from a man aged 18 to 29 who had mild COVID-19 (a few samples of this study predate the infection). Cell type and time point are not known. CDR3 region: CASSSANTGELFF. The CDR3 nucleotides are TGTGCCAGCAGTTCCGCGAACACCGGGGAGCTGTTTTTT.